The present TCR beta chain was sequenced within a study of early T cells in non-severe SARS-CoV-2 infection. Study-wide findings and caveats: The VDJdb matching leaned toward anti-spike CD8 responses and overlooked private and CD4 specificities.

The CDR3 totals 15 residues. Looked up from germline, CDR1 is SGHTA and CDR2 is FQGNSA. Unique molecular identifiers tagged individual cDNA molecules. TCRdb analysed the 5' RACE reads with MiXCR anew, one entry per CDR3 protein. Among 80,000 to 95,000 distinct CDR3 sequences, about 14% were seen once, and the ten largest hold roughly 11%. This clonotype was detected ten times or more. The target antigen is unknown. A read error may produce the germline difference seen at one junction end. This chain joins TRBV7-2 and TRBJ1-5; no firm D call. This receptor was obtained from an adult who was a healthcare worker with PCR-confirmed SARS-CoV-2 infection or an uninfected control (not recorded which). The material sequenced was whole blood. CDR3 sequence (DNA): TGTGCCAGCACCTTATTGGCCTCCGGGGAGCAGCCCCAGCATTTT. It yields the protein CASTLLASGEQPQHF.